This T cell receptor beta chain was profiled in a study of blood T cell repertoires in COVID-19. The overall study: Researchers got acute and convalescent COVID-19 samples from the United States, Italy and Spain.

CDR3 length equals 14 residues. CDR1 is MNHNS, CDR2 SASEGT, per germline. Trimming shortened V by 2 bases and J by 1 base, and 8 bases separated the two germline ends. TCRdb keeps only in-frame clones here, not all; method: immunoSEQ multiplex PCR. The repertoire holds over 400,000 clones, with 70% to 90% as singletons. The specimen was peripheral blood. The chain employs TRBV6-1 and TRBJ1-1; unclear D gene. This clonotype was obtained from a woman between 45 and 60 years old with COVID-19, enrolled during active disease. CDR3 amino acids: CASSEPAGNTEAFF. The CDR3 DNA is TGTGCCAGCAGTGAACCCGCCGGGAACACTGAAGCTTTCTTT.